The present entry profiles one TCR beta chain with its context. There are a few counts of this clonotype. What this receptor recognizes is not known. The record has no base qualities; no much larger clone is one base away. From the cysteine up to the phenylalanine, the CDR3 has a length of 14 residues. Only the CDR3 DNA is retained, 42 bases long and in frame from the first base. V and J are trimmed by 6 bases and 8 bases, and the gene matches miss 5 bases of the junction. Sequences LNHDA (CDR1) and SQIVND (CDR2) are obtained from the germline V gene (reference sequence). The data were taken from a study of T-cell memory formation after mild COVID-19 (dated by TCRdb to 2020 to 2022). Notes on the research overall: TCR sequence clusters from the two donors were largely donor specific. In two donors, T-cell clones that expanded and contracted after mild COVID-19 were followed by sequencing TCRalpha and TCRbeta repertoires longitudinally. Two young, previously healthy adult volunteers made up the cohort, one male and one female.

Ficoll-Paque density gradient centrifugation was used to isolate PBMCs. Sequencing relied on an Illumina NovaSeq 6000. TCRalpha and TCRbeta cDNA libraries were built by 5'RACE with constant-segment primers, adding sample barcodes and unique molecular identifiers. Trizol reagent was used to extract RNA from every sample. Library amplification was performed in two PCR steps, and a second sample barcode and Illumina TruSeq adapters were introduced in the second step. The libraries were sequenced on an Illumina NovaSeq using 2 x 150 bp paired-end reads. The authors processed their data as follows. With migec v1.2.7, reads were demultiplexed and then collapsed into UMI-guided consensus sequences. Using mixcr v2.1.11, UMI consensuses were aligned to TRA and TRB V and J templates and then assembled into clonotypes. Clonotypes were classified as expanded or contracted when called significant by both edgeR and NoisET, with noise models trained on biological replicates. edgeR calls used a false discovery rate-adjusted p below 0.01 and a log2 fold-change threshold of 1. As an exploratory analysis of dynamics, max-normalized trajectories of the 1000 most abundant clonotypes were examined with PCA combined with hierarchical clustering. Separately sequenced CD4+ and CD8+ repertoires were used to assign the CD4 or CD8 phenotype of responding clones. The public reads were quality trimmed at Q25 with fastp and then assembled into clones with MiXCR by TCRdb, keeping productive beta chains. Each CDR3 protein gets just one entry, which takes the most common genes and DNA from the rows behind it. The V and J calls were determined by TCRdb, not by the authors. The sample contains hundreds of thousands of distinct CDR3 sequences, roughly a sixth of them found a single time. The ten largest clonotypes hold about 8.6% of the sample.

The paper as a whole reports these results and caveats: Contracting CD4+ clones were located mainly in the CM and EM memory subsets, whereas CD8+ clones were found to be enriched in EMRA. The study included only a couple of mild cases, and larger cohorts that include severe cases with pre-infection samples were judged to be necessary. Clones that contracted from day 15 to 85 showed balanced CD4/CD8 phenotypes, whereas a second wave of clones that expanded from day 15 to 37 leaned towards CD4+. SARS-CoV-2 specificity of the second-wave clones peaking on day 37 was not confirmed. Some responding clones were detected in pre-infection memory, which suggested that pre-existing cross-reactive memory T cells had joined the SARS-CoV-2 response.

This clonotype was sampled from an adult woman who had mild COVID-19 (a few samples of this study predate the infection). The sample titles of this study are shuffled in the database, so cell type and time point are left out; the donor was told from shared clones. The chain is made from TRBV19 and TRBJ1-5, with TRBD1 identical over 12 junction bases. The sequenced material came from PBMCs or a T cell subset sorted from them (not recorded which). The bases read TGTGCCAGTAGCCTGGGACAGGGGGCGAAGCCCCAGCATTTT. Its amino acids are CASSLGQGAKPQHF.